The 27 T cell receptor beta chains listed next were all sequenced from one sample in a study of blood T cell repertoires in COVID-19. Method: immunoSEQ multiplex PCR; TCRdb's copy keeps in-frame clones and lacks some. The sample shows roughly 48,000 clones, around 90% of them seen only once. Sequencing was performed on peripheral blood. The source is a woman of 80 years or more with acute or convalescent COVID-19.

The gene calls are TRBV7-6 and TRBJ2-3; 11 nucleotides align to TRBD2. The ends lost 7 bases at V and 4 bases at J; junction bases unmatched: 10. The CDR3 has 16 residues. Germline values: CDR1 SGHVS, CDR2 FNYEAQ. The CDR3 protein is CASTRTPGLAADTQYF. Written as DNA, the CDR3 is TGTGCCAGCACCCGTACACCGGGACTAGCGGCAGATACGCAGTATTTT. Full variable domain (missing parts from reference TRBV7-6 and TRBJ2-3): GAGVSQSPRYKVTKRGQDVALRCDPISGHVSLYWYRQALGQGPEFLTYFNYEAQQDKSGLPNDRFSAERPEGSISTLTIQRTEQRDSAMYRCASTRTPGLAADTQYFGPGTRLTVL.

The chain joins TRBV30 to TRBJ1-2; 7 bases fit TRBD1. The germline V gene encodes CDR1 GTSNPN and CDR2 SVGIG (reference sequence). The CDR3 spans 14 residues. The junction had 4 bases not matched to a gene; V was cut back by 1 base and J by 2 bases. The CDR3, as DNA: TGTGCCTGGAGTGACCCCAGGGGGAACTATGGCTACACCTTC. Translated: CAWSDPRGNYGYTF.

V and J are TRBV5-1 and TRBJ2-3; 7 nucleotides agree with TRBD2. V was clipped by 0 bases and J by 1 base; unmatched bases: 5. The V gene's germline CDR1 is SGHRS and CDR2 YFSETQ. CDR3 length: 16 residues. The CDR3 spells CASSLDASGGTDTQYF. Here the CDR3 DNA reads TGCGCCAGCAGCTTGGACGCTAGCGGTGGCACAGATACGCAGTATTTT. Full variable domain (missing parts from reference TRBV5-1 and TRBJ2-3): KAGVTQTPRYLIKTRGQQVTLSCSPISGHRSVSWYQQTPGQGLQFLFEYFSETQRNKGNFPGRFSGRQFSNSRSEMNVSTLELGDSALYLCASSLDASGGTDTQYFGPGTRLTVL.

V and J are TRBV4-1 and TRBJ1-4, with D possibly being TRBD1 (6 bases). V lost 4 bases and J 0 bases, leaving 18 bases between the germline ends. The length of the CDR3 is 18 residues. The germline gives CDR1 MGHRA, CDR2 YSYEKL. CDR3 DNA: TGCGCCAGCAGCCCTCAGGGGAGCTTAGCTGCAACTAATGAAAAACTGTTTTTT. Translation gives CASSPQGSLAATNEKLFF.

CDR3 coding DNA: TGTGCCAGCAGTTACTCGAATAACTTGTATGGCTACACCTTC. Its protein is CASSYSNNLYGYTF. The chain couples TRBV6-5 to TRBJ1-2; D remains unclear. Per the germline V gene, CDR1 is MNHEY and CDR2 is SVGAGI. V dropped 0 bases and J dropped 5 bases, with 10 bases sitting between them. There are 14 residues in the CDR3.

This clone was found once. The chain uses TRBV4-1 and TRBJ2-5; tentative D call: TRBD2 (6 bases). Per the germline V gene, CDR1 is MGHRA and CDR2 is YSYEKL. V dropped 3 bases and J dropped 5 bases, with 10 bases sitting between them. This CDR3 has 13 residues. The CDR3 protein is CASSHPAGETQYF. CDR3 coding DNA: TGCGCCAGCAGCCATCCTGCGGGGGAGACCCAGTACTTC.

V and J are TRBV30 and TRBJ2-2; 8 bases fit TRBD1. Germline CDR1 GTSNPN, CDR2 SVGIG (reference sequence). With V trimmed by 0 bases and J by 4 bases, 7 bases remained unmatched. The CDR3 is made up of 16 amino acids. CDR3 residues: CAWSVGGTGGTGELFF. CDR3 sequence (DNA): TGTGCCTGGAGTGTCGGGGGAACAGGGGGCACCGGGGAGCTGTTTTTT.

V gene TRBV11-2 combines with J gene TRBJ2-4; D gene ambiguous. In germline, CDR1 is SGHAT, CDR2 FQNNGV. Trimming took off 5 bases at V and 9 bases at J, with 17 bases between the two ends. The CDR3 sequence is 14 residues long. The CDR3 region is CASSPTVPPGIQYF. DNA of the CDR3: TGTGCCAGCAGCCCGACTGTTCCCCCGGGCATTCAGTACTTC.

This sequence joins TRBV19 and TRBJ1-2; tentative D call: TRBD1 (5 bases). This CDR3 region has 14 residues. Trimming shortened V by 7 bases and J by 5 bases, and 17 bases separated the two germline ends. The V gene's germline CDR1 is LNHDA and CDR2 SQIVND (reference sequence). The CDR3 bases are TGTGCCAGTACCCCCGGGCTCCCAGGGTATGGCTACACCTTC. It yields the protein CASTPGLPGYGYTF.

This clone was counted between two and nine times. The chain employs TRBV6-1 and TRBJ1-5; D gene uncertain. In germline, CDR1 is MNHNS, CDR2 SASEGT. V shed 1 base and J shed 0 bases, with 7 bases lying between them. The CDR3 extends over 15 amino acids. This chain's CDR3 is CASSEGAYSNQPQHF. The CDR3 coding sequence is TGTGCCAGCAGTGAAGGAGCCTATAGCAATCAGCCCCAGCATTTT.

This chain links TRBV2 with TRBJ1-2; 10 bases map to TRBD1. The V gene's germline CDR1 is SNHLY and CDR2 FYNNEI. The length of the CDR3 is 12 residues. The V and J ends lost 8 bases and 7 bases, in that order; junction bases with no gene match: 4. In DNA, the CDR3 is TGTGCCAGCCGGACAGGGGGTGGTGGCTACACCTTC. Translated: CASRTGGGGYTF.

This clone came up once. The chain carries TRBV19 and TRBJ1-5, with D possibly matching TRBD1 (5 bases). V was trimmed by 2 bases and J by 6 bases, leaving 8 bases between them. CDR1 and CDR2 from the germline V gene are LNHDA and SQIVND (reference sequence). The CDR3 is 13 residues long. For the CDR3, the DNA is TGTGCCAGTAGTATAAGGGGTACTCAGCCCCAGCATTTT. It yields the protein CASSIRGTQPQHF. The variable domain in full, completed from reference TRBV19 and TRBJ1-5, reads DGGITQSPKYLFRKEGQNVTLSCEQNLNHDAMYWYRQDPGQGLRLIYYSQIVNDFQKGDIAEGYSVSREKKESFPLTVTSAQKNPTAFYLCASSIRGTQPQHFGDGTRLSIL.

CDR3 DNA sequence: TGTGCCTCACAGACAGGGGGGAGCTCCTACGAGCAGTACGTC. It specifies CASQTGGSSYEQYV. This chain connects TRBV6-5 to TRBJ2-7; 9 bases are shared with TRBD1. V lost 11 bases and J lost 0; bases outside the gene matches: 8. This CDR3 contains 14 residues. Germline V gives CDR1 MNHEY, CDR2 SVGAGI.

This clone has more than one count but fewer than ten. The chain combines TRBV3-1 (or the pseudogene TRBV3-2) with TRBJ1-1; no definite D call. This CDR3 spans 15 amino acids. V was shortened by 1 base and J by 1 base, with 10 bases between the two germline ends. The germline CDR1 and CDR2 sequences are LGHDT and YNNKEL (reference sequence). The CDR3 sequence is CASSQVGGSNTEAFF. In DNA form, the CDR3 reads TGTGCCAGCAGCCAAGTAGGCGGGTCGAACACTGAAGCTTTCTTT.

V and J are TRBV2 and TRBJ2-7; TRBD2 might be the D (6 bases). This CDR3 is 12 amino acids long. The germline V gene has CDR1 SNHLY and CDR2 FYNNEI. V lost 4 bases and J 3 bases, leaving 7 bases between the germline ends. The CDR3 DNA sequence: TGTGCCAGCAGTGCGACTAGCTACGAGCAGTACGTC. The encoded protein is CASSATSYEQYV.

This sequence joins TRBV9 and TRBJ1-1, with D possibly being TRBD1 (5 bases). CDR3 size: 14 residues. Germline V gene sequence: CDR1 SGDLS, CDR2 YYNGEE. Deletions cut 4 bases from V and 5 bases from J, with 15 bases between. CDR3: CASSPLLGGTEAFF. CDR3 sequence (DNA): TGTGCCAGCAGCCCGCTTTTGGGGGGGACTGAAGCTTTCTTT.

CDR3 loop: CASSVLPDSTSGNTIYF. The CDR3 nucleotides are TGTGCCAGCAGCGTACTCCCCGACAGTACCTCTGGAAACACCATATATTTT. The chain couples TRBV9 to TRBJ1-3, with D possibly being TRBD1 (5 bases). CDR3 size: 17 residues. The V gene lost 1 base and the J gene lost 0 bases, with 14 bases spanning the gap. Looked up from germline, CDR1 is SGDLS and CDR2 is YYNGEE.

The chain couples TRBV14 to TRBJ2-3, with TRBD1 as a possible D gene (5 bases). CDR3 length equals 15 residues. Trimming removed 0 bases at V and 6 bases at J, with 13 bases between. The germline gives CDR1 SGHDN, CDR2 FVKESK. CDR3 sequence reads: CASSQDSRAGDTQYF. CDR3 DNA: TGTGCCAGCAGCCAAGACTCCAGGGCCGGGGATACGCAGTATTTT.

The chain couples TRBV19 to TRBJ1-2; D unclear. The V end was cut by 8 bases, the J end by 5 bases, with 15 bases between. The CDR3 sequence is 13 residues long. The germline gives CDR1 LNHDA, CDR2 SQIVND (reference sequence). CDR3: CASHLGGAYGYTF. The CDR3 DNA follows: TGTGCCAGTCACCTTGGCGGAGCGTATGGCTACACCTTC.

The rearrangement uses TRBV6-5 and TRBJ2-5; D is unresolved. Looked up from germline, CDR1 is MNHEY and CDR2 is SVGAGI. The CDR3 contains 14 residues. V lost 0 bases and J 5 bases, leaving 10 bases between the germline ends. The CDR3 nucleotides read TGTGCCAGCAGTTACTCAGCCTCTGTGGAGACCCAGTACTTC. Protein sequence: CASSYSASVETQYF.

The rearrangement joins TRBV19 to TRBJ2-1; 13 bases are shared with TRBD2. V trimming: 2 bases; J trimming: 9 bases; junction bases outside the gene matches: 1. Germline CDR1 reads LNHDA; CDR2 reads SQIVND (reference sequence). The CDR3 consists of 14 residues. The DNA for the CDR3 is TGTGCCAGTAGTATAAGGACTAGCGGGGGTGAGCAGTTCTTC. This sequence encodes CASSIRTSGGEQFF.

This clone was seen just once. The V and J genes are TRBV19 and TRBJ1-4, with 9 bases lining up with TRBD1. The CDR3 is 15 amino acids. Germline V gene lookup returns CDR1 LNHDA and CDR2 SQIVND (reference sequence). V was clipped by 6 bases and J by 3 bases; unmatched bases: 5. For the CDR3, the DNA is TGTGCCAGTAGGAGGGACAGGGCGTCTAATGAAAAACTGTTTTTT. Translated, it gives CASRRDRASNEKLFF.

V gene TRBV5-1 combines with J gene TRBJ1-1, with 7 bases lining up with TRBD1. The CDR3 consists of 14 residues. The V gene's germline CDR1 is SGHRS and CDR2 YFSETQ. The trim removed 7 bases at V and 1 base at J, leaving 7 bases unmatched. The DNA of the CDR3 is TGCGCCAGCGGTCTCGACAGGGCGAACACTGAAGCTTTCTTT. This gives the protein CASGLDRANTEAFF.

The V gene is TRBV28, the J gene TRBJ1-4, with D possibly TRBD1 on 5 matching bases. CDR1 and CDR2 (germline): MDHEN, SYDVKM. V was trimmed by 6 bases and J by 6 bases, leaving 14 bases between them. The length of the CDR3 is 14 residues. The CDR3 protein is CASRKGVVDEKLFF. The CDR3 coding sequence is TGTGCCAGCAGAAAAGGGGTAGTTGATGAAAAACTGTTTTTT.

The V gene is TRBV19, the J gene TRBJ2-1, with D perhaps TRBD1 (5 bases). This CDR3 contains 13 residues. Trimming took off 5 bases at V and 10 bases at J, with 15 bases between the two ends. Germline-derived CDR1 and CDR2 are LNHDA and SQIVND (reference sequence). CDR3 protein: CASSATQGREQFF. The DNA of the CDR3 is TGTGCCAGTAGTGCCACGCAGGGAAGAGAGCAGTTCTTC.

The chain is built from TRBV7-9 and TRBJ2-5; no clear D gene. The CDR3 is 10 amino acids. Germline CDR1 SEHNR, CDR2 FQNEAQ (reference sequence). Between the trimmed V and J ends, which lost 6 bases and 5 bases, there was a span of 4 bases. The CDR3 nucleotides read TGTGCCAGCAGTATTGAGACCCAGTACTTC. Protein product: CASSIETQYF.

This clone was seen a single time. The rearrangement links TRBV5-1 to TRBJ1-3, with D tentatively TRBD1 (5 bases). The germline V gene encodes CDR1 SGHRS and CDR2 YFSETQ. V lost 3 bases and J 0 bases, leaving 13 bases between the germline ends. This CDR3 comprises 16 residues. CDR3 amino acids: CASSSRTLSSGNTIYF. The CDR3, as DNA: TGCGCCAGCAGCTCGCGGACACTCAGCTCTGGAAACACCATATATTTT. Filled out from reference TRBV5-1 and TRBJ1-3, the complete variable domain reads KAGVTQTPRYLIKTRGQQVTLSCSPISGHRSVSWYQQTPGQGLQFLFEYFSETQRNKGNFPGRFSGRQFSNSRSEMNVSTLELGDSALYLCASSSRTLSSGNTIYFGEGSWLTVV.